This TCR beta chain originates from a study of T cells after posttransplantation cyclophosphamide. Whole-study findings and limits: Blood and skin or GI T cell repertoires showed limited TRB overlap. After PTCy, TRB diversity resembled that of CNI/methotrexate controls.

The related graft donor's blood sample was taken on the day of bone marrow donation. V trimming: 0 bases; J trimming: 6 bases; junction bases outside the gene matches: 4. Per germline, CDR1 LGHNA and CDR2 YSLEER. The CDR3 runs to 15 residues. The protocol was immunoSEQ multiplex PCR, while the TCRdb copy is restricted to in-frame clones and leaves out a portion. The sample presents 25,000 to 30,000 clones, none singletons. This clone was recorded many times. Its specificity is unknown. J is TRBJ1-4 and V is TRBV4-3, with 7 positions matching TRBD1. Material: PBMCs. The origin of this receptor is a woman aged 60-70 years in good health, CMV-negative, and a related stem cell transplant donor. Here the CDR3 DNA reads TGCGCCAGCAGCCAAGATCCCCAGGGGGATGAAAAACTGTTTTTT. Encoded protein: CASSQDPQGDEKLFF.